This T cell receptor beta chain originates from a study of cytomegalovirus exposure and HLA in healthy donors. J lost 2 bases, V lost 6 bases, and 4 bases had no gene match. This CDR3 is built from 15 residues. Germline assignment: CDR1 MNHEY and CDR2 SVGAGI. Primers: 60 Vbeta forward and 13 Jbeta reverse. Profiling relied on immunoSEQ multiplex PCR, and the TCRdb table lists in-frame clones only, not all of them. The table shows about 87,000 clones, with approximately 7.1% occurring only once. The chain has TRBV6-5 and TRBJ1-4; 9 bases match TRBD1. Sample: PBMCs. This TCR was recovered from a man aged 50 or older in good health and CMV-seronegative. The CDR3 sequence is CASRHGQGTNEKLFF. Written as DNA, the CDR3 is TGTGCCAGCAGACACGGACAGGGGACTAATGAAAAACTGTTTTTT.